This TCR beta chain originates from a study of cytomegalovirus exposure and HLA in healthy donors. Looking at the study overall: Most genotyped donors, 65% to 90% of roughly 400, had Caucasian-associated genetic ancestry. Study-wide points: Prior analysis indicated that the majority of TCR beta V segments exhibited productivity approximately 87% or approximately 30% of the time. Analyses of presence and absence presupposed an approximately uniform sequencing depth across donors.

As regards this clone: Its matching antigen is unknown.

The study ran its PCR with 60 Vbeta and 13 Jbeta primers. Authors' methods: In a later analysis, 75 million to 95 million unique TCR beta chains included roughly 11 million shared by two or more donors. The repertoire was sequenced with immunoSEQ multiplex PCR; TCRdb's copy has only in-frame clones and lacks some. The V and J calls and clone size come from that table; D and trimming were worked out from the DNA. The sample contains 150,000 to 200,000 clones, 60% to 85% of which appear only once. Sequencing used PBMCs. The clonotype was recovered from a female donor in good health and CMV-seronegative.

CDR3 protein: CASSLYPVGAGEAFF. The CDR3 DNA sequence: TGTGCCAGCAGTTTATACCCCGTTGGAGCTGGTGAAGCTTTCTTT. The chain carries TRBV27 and TRBJ1-1; D unresolved. CDR3 length: 15 residues. The germline gives CDR1 MNHEY, CDR2 SMNVEV (reference sequence). The V and J ends lost 1 base and 7 bases respectively, with 16 bases between them.